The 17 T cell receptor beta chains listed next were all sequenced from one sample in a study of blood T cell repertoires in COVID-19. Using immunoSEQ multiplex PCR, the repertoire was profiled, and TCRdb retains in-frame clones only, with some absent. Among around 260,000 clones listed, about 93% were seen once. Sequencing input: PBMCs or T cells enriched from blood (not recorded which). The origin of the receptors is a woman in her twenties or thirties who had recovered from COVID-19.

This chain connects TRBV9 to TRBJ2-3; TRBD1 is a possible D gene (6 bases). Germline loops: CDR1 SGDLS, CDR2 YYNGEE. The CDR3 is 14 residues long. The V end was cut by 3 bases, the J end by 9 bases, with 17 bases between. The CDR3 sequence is CASSDSWDIETQYF. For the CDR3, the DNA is TGTGCCAGCAGCGACTCCTGGGACATTGAGACGCAGTATTTT. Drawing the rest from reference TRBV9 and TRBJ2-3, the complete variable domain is DSGVTQTPKHLITATGQRVTLRCSPRSGDLSVYWYQQSLDQGLQFLIQYYNGEERAKGNILERFSAQQFPDLHSELNLSSLELGDSALYFCASSDSWDIETQYFGPGTRLTVL.

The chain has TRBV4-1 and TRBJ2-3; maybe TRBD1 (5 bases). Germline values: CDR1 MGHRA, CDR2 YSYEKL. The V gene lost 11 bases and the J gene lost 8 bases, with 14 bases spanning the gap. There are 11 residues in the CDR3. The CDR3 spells CAAHRNGTQYF. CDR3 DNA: TGCGCCGCGCACAGGAATGGTACGCAGTATTTT.

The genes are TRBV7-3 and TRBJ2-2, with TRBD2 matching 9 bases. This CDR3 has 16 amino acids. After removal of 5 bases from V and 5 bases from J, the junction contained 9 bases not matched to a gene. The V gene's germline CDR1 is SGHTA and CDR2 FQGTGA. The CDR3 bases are TGTGCCAGCAGCCCAATAGCGGGAGAGGAGACCGGGGAGCTGTTTTTT. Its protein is CASSPIAGEETGELFF.

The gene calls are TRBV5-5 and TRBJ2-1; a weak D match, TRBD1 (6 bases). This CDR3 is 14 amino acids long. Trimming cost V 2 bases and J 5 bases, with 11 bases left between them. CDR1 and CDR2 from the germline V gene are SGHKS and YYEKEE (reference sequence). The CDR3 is CASSFRDTHNEQFF. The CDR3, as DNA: TGTGCCAGCAGCTTCCGGGACACCCACAATGAGCAGTTCTTC.

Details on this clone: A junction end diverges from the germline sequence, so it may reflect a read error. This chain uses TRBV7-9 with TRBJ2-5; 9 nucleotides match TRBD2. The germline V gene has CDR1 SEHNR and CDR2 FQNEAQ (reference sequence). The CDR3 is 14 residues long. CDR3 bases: TGTGCCAGCAGCGTAGCGGGAGAATGGGAGACCCAGTACTTC. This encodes CASSVAGEWETQYF.

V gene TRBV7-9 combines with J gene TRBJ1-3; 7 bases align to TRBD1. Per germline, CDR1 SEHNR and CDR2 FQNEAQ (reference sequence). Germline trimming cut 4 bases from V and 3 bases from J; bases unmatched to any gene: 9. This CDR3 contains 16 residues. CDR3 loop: CASSSENRGLGNTIYF. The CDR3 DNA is TGTGCCAGCAGCTCAGAGAACAGGGGTCTTGGAAACACCATATATTTT.

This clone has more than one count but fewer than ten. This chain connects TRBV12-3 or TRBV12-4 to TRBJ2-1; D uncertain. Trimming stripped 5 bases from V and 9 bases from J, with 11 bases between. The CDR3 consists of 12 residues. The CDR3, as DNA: TGTGCCAGCAGTCCCCAGTTGTTTGAGCAGTTCTTC. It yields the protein CASSPQLFEQFF.

The CDR3 loop reads CASRRTGNGNYNEQFF. In DNA, the CDR3 is TGTGCCAGCAGACGGACAGGGAACGGGAATTACAATGAGCAGTTCTTC. The chain combines TRBV5-6 with TRBJ2-1, with TRBD1 identical over 8 bases. The V gene's germline CDR1 is SGHDT and CDR2 YYEEEE. V gave up 5 bases and J gave up 4 bases; unmatched junction bases: 11. This CDR3 spans 16 amino acids.

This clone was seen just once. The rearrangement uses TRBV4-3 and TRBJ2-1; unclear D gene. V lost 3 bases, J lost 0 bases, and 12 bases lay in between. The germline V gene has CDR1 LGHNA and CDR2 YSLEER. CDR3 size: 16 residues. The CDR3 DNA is TGCGCCAGCAGCCACCTTCTACCTGGCTCCTACAATGAGCAGTTCTTC. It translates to CASSHLLPGSYNEQFF.

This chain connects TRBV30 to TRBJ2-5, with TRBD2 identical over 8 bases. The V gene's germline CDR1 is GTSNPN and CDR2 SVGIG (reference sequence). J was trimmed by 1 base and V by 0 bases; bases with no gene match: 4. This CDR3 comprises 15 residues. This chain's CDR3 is CAWSVPGRAQETQYF. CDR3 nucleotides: TGTGCCTGGAGTGTACCCGGGAGGGCCCAAGAGACCCAGTACTTC. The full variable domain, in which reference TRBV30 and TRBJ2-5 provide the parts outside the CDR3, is SQTIHQWPATLVQPVGSPLSLECTVEGTSNPNLYWYRQAAGRGLQLLFYSVGIGQISSEVPQNLSASRPQDRQFILSSKKLLLSDSGFYLCAWSVPGRAQETQYFGPGTRLLVL.

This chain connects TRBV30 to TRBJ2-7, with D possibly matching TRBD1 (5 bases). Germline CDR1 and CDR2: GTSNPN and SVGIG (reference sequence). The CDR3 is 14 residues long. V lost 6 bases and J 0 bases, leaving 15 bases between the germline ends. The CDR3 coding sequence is TGTGCCTGCAGACCAGGGCCCAGCTCCTACGAGCAGTACTTC. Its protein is CACRPGPSSYEQYF.

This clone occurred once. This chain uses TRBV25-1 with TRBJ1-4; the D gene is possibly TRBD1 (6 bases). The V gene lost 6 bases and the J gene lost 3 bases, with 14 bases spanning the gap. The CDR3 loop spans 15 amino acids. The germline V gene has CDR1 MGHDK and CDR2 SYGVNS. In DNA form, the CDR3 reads TGTGCCAGCAGGAAACAGGGTCAAGCTAATGAAAAACTGTTTTTT. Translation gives CASRKQGQANEKLFF.

The CDR3 loop is CATGGSGNNSPLHF. For the CDR3, the DNA is TGTGCCACCGGGGGGTCGGGGAATAATTCACCCCTCCACTTT. V and J are TRBV28 and TRBJ1-6, with TRBD1 as a possible D gene (5 bases). In germline, CDR1 is MDHEN, CDR2 SYDVKM. This CDR3 comprises 14 residues. Trimming pared 10 bases from V and 5 bases from J, leaving 15 bases between.

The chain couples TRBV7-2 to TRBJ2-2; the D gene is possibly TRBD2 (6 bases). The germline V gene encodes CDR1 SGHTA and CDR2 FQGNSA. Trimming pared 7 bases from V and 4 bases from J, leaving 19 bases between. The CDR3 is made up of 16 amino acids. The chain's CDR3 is CASKVVGSGRTGELFF. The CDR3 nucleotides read TGTGCCAGCAAGGTGGTCGGTAGCGGTCGCACCGGGGAGCTGTTTTTT.

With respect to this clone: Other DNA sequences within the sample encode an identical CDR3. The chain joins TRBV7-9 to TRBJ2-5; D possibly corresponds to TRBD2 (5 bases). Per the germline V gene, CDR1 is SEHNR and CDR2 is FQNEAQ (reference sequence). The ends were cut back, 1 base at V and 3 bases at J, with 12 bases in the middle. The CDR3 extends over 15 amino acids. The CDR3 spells CASSLVAGGEETQYF. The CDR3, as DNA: TGTGCCAGCAGCTTAGTTGCGGGTGGGGAAGAGACCCAGTACTTC.

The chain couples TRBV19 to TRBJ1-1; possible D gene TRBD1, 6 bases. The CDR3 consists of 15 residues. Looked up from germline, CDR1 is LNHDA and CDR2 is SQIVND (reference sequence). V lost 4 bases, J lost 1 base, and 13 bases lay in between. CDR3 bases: TGTGCCAGTAGTACGACAGGTTTTAAGAACACTGAAGCTTTCTTT. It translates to CASSTTGFKNTEAFF.

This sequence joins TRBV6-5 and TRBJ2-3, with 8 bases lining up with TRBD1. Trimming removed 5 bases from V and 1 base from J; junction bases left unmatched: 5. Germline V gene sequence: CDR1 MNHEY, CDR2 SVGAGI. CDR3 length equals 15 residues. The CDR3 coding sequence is TGTGCCAGCAGTAACAGGGGGTCGGGCACAGATACGCAGTATTTT. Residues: CASSNRGSGTDTQYF.